The 32 T cell receptor beta chains below all came from one sample that was sequenced in a study of T-cell memory formation after mild COVID-19. TCRdb reprocessed the 5' RACE reads via MiXCR and lists one record per CDR3 protein. The table lists approximately 410,000 distinct CDR3 sequences, under 25% of them singletons. The sample was PBMCs or a T cell subset sorted from them (not recorded which). These receptors were taken from an adult woman who had mild COVID-19 (a few samples of this study predate the infection). Cell type and time point are not known.

The rearrangement uses TRBV12-3 or TRBV12-4 and TRBJ1-5, with TRBD1 matching 12 bases. The CDR3 totals 15 residues. Trimming took 7 bases from V and 0 from J; bases not matched to a gene: 1. The CDR3 protein is CASKGQGASNQPQHF. In nucleotides, the CDR3 is TGTGCCAGCAAGGGACAGGGGGCTAGCAATCAGCCCCAGCATTTT.

This chain links TRBV6-1 with TRBJ2-4; no clear D. CDR3 length: 15 residues. V was clipped by 0 bases and J by 3 bases, with 9 bases between them. CDR1 is MNHNS, CDR2 SASEGT, per germline. CDR3 amino acids: CASSEAGFGKNIQYF. In DNA, the CDR3 is TGTGCCAGCAGTGAAGCGGGGTTTGGCAAAAACATTCAGTACTTC.

This clonotype appeared a few times. The gene calls are TRBV6-1 and TRBJ1-4, with D possibly being TRBD1 (6 bases). CDR3 size: 15 residues. Trimming removed 1 base from V and 4 bases from J, with 10 bases in between. Germline lookup yields CDR1 MNHNS and CDR2 SASEGT. The CDR3 loop reads CASSEEGGFNEKLFF. The CDR3 nucleotides read TGTGCCAGCAGTGAAGAGGGGGGATTTAATGAAAAACTGTTTTTT.

This clonotype came up a few times. The gene calls are TRBV4-2 and TRBJ1-1; D gene uncertain. The germline V gene encodes CDR1 LGHNA and CDR2 YNFKEQ. Trimming shortened V by 1 base and J by 3 bases, and 12 bases separated the two germline ends. The CDR3 totals 15 residues. The CDR3 DNA reads as TGTGCCAGCAGCCAAGTGGACCTTCCCCACACTGAAGCTTTCTTT. Residues: CASSQVDLPHTEAFF.

The rearrangement uses TRBV5-1 and TRBJ1-1; 10 nucleotides line up with TRBD1. Per the germline V gene, CDR1 is SGHRS and CDR2 is YFSETQ. The CDR3 spans 12 residues. The V segment lost 6 bases and the J segment 8 bases; nucleotides outside the gene matches: 4. Here the CDR3 DNA reads TGCGCCAGCAAGCGGGACAGGGGAGAAGCTTTCTTT. This encodes CASKRDRGEAFF. Supplemented by reference TRBV5-1 and TRBJ1-1, the full variable domain reads KAGVTQTPRYLIKTRGQQVTLSCSPISGHRSVSWYQQTPGQGLQFLFEYFSETQRNKGNFPGRFSGRQFSNSRSEMNVSTLELGDSALYLCASKRDRGEAFFGQGTRLTVV.

The chain uses TRBV7-8 and TRBJ2-3; perhaps TRBD2 as D (6 bases). Per the germline V gene, CDR1 is SGHVS and CDR2 is FQNEAQ. The CDR3 totals 15 residues. V was cut by 3 bases and J by 1 base, with 11 bases left in between. The CDR3 nucleotides read TGTGCCAGCAGCTTTCGGCGGGGCGGCACAGATACGCAGTATTTT. This sequence encodes CASSFRRGGTDTQYF.

The V and J genes are TRBV24-1 and TRBJ2-5, with D perhaps matching TRBD2 (5 bases). The CDR3 extends over 17 amino acids. V lost 4 bases and J 5 bases, leaving 22 bases between the germline ends. Germline values: CDR1 KGHDR, CDR2 SFDVKD. The CDR3 protein is CATSETGGLDRSETQYF. The CDR3 region has the DNA TGTGCCACCAGTGAGACGGGCGGGCTCGACCGGAGCGAGACCCAGTACTTC.

This chain uses TRBV25-1 with TRBJ1-5; 9 bases match TRBD1. The CDR3 sequence is 14 residues long. V shed 8 bases, J shed 4 bases, and the junction held 6 bases outside the gene matches. The germline V gene encodes CDR1 MGHDK and CDR2 SYGVNS. The CDR3 DNA reads as TGTGCCAGCGGGACAGGGCAAATAAATCAGCCCCAGCATTTT. Translation: CASGTGQINQPQHF.

The J gene is TRBJ2-2, the V gene TRBV29-1; D may be TRBD1 (6 bases). Germline loops: CDR1 SQVTM, CDR2 ANQGSEA. V was cut by 1 base and J by 4 bases, with 13 bases left in between. This CDR3 is 15 amino acids long. The CDR3 spells CSVEVWGQGTGELFF. CDR3 DNA: TGCAGCGTTGAAGTTTGGGGGCAGGGCACCGGGGAGCTGTTTTTT.

This clonotype was observed a few times. The CDR3: CASRGTVSNTEAFF. As DNA, the CDR3 is TGCGCCAGCAGGGGGACAGTGTCGAACACTGAAGCTTTCTTT. The chain employs TRBV5-1 and TRBJ1-1; 7 nucleotides agree with TRBD1. There are 14 residues in the CDR3. The germline gives CDR1 SGHRS, CDR2 YFSETQ. V lost 5 bases, J lost 1 base, and 5 bases stayed unmatched.

The rearrangement links TRBV3-1 to TRBJ2-2, with D perhaps given as TRBD1 or TRBD2 (5 bases each). Trimming pared 2 bases from V and 6 bases from J, leaving 13 bases between. This CDR3 is 15 amino acids long. Germline V gene sequence: CDR1 LGHDT, CDR2 YNNKEL (reference sequence). CDR3 nucleotide sequence: TGTGCCAGCAGCCAACAGGGAAGGCGGGCCGGGGAGCTGTTTTTT. This sequence encodes CASSQQGRRAGELFF.

This clonotype has a handful of counts. The chain has TRBV7-9 and TRBJ2-7, with D uncertain. V lost 1 base and J lost 10, with 8 bases in between. CDR3 length: 11 residues. In germline, CDR1 is SEHNR, CDR2 FQNEAQ (reference sequence). Written as DNA, the CDR3 is TGTGCCAGCAGCTTAGGATCCTTCCAGTACTTC. Protein sequence: CASSLGSFQYF. The full variable domain, rest sourced from reference TRBV7-9 and TRBJ2-7, is DTGVSQNPRHKITKRGQNVTFRCDPISEHNRLYWYRQTLGQGPEFLTYFQNEAQLEKSRLLSDRFSAERPKGSFSTLEIQRTEQGDSAMYLCASSLGSFQYFGPGTRLTVT.

This clonotype was detected a few times. The V and J genes are TRBV27 and TRBJ2-3; D gene uncertain. The CDR3 runs 15 residues. The V end was cut by 5 bases, the J end by 0 bases, with 12 bases between. CDR1 MNHEY and CDR2 SMNVEV come from the germline V gene (reference sequence). The CDR3 loop reads CASSPYLASTDTQYF. The CDR3 DNA reads TGTGCCAGCAGTCCGTATTTGGCTAGCACAGATACGCAGTATTTT.

This clonotype was detected a few times. The V call is TRBV3-1, the J call TRBJ1-1, with 8 nucleotides matching TRBD1. The germline gives CDR1 LGHDT, CDR2 YNNKEL (reference sequence). CDR3 length: 15 amino acids. V trimming: 4 bases; J trimming: 3 bases; junction bases outside the gene matches: 7. This chain's CDR3 is CASSPWTGPDTEAFF. The CDR3, as DNA: TGTGCCAGCAGCCCGTGGACAGGGCCGGACACTGAAGCTTTCTTT. Filled out from reference TRBV3-1 and TRBJ1-1, the complete variable domain reads DTAVSQTPKYLVTQMGNDKSIKCEQNLGHDTMYWYKQDSKKFLKIMFSYNNKELIINETVPNRFSPKSPDKAHLNLHINSLELGDSAVYFCASSPWTGPDTEAFFGQGTRLTVV.

This clonotype was seen more than once but under ten times. This rearrangement joins TRBV12-3 or TRBV12-4 to TRBJ1-6; D is perhaps TRBD1 (6 bases). CDR3 length: 14 residues. Trimming pared 5 bases from V and 7 bases from J, leaving 12 bases between. The CDR3 protein is CASSPGATNSPLHF. The CDR3 coding sequence is TGTGCCAGCAGTCCAGGGGCCACGAATTCACCCCTCCACTTT.

V and J are TRBV6-5 and TRBJ1-2; TRBD1 might be the D (6 bases). CDR1 MNHEY and CDR2 SVGAGI come from the germline V gene. The V end lost 2 bases, the J end lost 9 bases, and 10 bases lay between the germline ends. This CDR3 spans 12 amino acids. As DNA, the CDR3 is TGTGCCAGCAGTTACACAGGGTATCGCTACACCTTC. It yields the protein CASSYTGYRYTF.

V is TRBV7-9 and J is TRBJ2-7; 8 nucleotides match TRBD1. This CDR3 is built from 15 residues. The germline V gene has CDR1 SEHNR and CDR2 FQNEAQ (reference sequence). J lost 2 bases, V lost 6 bases, and 9 bases had no gene match. This CDR3 is CASSPVTGGTYEQYF. The CDR3 DNA reads TGTGCCAGCAGTCCAGTTACAGGGGGGACCTACGAGCAGTACTTC.

The rearrangement links TRBV9 to TRBJ2-3; D is ambiguous. V lost 0 bases and J 1 base, leaving 9 bases between the germline ends. CDR3 size: 15 residues. The germline gives CDR1 SGDLS, CDR2 YYNGEE. The chain's CDR3 is CASSVGQGGTDTQYF. The CDR3 nucleotides read TGTGCCAGCAGCGTAGGGCAAGGCGGCACAGATACGCAGTATTTT.

The V gene is TRBV12-3 or TRBV12-4, the J gene TRBJ2-7; tentatively, D is TRBD2 (6 bases). Trimming left V 5 bases short and J 2 bases short, with 16 bases between. This CDR3 comprises 15 residues. DNA of the CDR3: TGTGCCAGCAGTGCCGGGACTCAGCTTACCTACGAGCAGTACTTC. Translation: CASSAGTQLTYEQYF.

The rearrangement joins TRBV12-3 or TRBV12-4 to TRBJ2-3; the match to TRBD2 covers 9 bases. CDR3 length equals 16 residues. Losses at the gene ends were 3 bases for V and 0 bases for J; bases not matched to a gene: 4. CDR3 region: CASSFYLAGSTDTQYF. The CDR3, as DNA: TGTGCCAGCAGTTTTTACCTAGCGGGGAGCACAGATACGCAGTATTTT.

This clonotype was seen a single time. V usage is TRBV6-5 and J usage is TRBJ2-1, with 10 bases lining up with TRBD2. The CDR3 covers 15 residues. The V gene's germline CDR1 is MNHEY and CDR2 SVGAGI. V lost 4 bases, J lost 7 bases, and 7 bases stayed unmatched. The CDR3 sequence: CASSLTSGVRNEQFF. CDR3 in DNA: TGTGCCAGCAGTTTAACTAGCGGGGTTCGAAATGAGCAGTTCTTC.

The CDR3 here is CASNLAGGLYNEQFF. As DNA, the CDR3 is TGTGCCAGCAACCTAGCGGGGGGGCTTTACAATGAGCAGTTCTTC. The chain employs TRBV9 and TRBJ2-1; 12 bases line up with TRBD2. This CDR3 contains 15 residues. The ends lost 6 bases at V and 4 bases at J; junction bases unmatched: 5. In germline, CDR1 is SGDLS, CDR2 YYNGEE.

This clonotype occurred a few times. The J gene is TRBJ2-1, the V gene TRBV13, with a tentative D call TRBD2 (5 bases). In germline, CDR1 is PRHDT, CDR2 FYEKMQ (reference sequence). Trimming shortened V by 6 bases and J by 1 base, and 10 bases separated the two germline ends. CDR3 length: 14 amino acids. The CDR3 nucleotides are TGTGCCAGCAGTCCGGGAATATCCTACAATGAGCAGTTCTTC. This gives the protein CASSPGISYNEQFF.

This clonotype turned up a few times. The chain couples TRBV11-2 to TRBJ2-2; 10 nucleotides align to TRBD2. Germline CDR1 is SGHAT and CDR2 is FQNNGV. The CDR3 sequence is 20 residues long. V was pared by 7 bases and J by 1 base, with 18 bases of the junction left unmatched. The CDR3 nucleotides read TGTGCCAGCAACCCTAACCTGGCTAGCGGGGGTCTATTGAACACCGGGGAGCTGTTTTTT. Translating it yields CASNPNLASGGLLNTGELFF.

About this clonotype: The junction differs from germline at one of its ends, possibly a read error. This sequence joins TRBV11-2 and TRBJ2-4, with 12 bases fitting TRBD2. The CDR3 is 19 amino acids. Germline V gives CDR1 SGHAT, CDR2 FQNNGV. The CDR3 DNA follows: TGTGCCAGCAGCCTAGAGCTAGCGGGAGGGCTGGGGGCCAAAAACATTCAGTACTTC. It translates to CASSLELAGGLGAKNIQYF.

This clonotype was recorded a few times. This sequence joins TRBV15 and TRBJ2-7; D remains unclear. Trimming took off 5 bases at V and 0 bases at J, with 8 bases between the two ends. Germline CDR1 and CDR2: LNHNV and YYDKDF (reference sequence). CDR3 length equals 13 residues. CDR3 DNA sequence: TGTGCCACCAGCCCCGGGTTCTCCTACGAGCAGTACTTC. Its protein is CATSPGFSYEQYF.

This clonotype appeared many times. The chain is built from TRBV4-1 and TRBJ2-1, with TRBD2 identical over 10 bases. CDR1 MGHRA and CDR2 YSYEKL come from the germline V gene. The CDR3 is made up of 16 amino acids. With V trimmed by 5 bases and J by 3 bases, 7 bases remained unmatched. The CDR3 loop reads CASSRDGLADYNEQFF. CDR3 DNA: TGCGCCAGCAGCAGAGATGGACTAGCGGACTACAATGAGCAGTTCTTC.

The rearrangement uses TRBV12-3 or TRBV12-4 and TRBJ1-5; 8 bases align to TRBD1. This CDR3 comprises 14 residues. Trimming cost V 3 bases and J 4 bases; bases outside gene matches: 2. The CDR3 bases are TGTGCCAGCAGTTTGGGACAGGAGAATCAGCCCCAGCATTTT. This sequence encodes CASSLGQENQPQHF.

The chain couples TRBV2 to TRBJ1-1; no reliable D call. CDR1 is SNHLY, CDR2 FYNNEI, per germline. Trimming pared 4 bases from V and 1 base from J, leaving 10 bases between. This CDR3 comprises 14 residues. This CDR3 reads CASSVYGSNTEAFF. The CDR3 DNA reads TGTGCCAGCAGTGTCTACGGATCGAACACTGAAGCTTTCTTT. The whole variable domain, filled in from reference TRBV2 and TRBJ1-1, reads EPEVTQTPSHQVTQMGQEVILRCVPISNHLYFYWYRQILGQKVEFLVSFYNNEISEKSEIFDDQFSVERPDGSNFTLKIRSTKLEDSAMYFCASSVYGSNTEAFFGQGTRLTVV.

The chain recombines TRBV7-2 with TRBJ1-4, with 10 positions matching TRBD1. The CDR3 is made up of 14 amino acids. Per germline, CDR1 SGHTA and CDR2 FQGNSA. Unmatched junction bases numbered 4, after V lost 4 bases and J lost 8 bases. CDR3 sequence reads: CASSYWTGGEKLFF. CDR3 DNA: TGTGCCAGCAGCTACTGGACAGGGGGGGAAAAACTGTTTTTT.

The table lists this clonotype with a few counts. The V and J genes are TRBV6-5 and TRBJ1-1; unclear D gene. Between the trimmed V and J ends, which lost 0 bases and 11 bases, there was a span of 13 bases. CDR1 MNHEY and CDR2 SVGAGI come from the germline V gene. The CDR3 consists of 13 residues. The CDR3 reads CASSYSNGGKAFF. CDR3 in DNA: TGTGCCAGCAGTTACTCGAATGGAGGGAAGGCTTTCTTT.

The chain uses TRBV18 and TRBJ2-2; D ambiguous. Looked up from germline, CDR1 is KGHSH and CDR2 is LQKENI. The V gene lost 3 bases and the J gene lost 1 base, with 6 bases spanning the gap. The CDR3 consists of 14 residues. The CDR3 DNA is TGTGCCAGCTCACCGAGCCAGAACACCGGGGAGCTGTTTTTT. Protein: CASSPSQNTGELFF.